A single sample gave rise to the 20 T cell receptor beta chains below, sequenced in a study of OX40 agonist ivuxolimab in advanced cancers. Clones were sequenced by immunoSEQ multiplex PCR, and TCRdb holds only the in-frame ones, with some missing. The sample records tens of thousands of clones, approximately 84% being singletons. The sample here was CD4+ or CD8+ T cells sorted from blood, taken in a trial of the OX40 agonist ivuxolimab. The receptors stem from an adult with an advanced solid tumor such as melanoma, head and neck, liver or kidney cancer.

The chain joins TRBV9 to TRBJ2-7; the D call may be TRBD1 or TRBD2 (7 bases each). Per germline, CDR1 SGDLS and CDR2 YYNGEE. The CDR3 runs to 16 residues. V dropped 3 bases and J dropped 2 bases, with 18 bases sitting between them. CDR3 loop: CASSAPGGTDTYEQYF. The CDR3 region has the DNA TGTGCCAGCAGCGCCCCCGGGGGGACAGATACCTACGAGCAGTACTTC.

The chain combines TRBV30 with TRBJ1-2; D remains unclear. Trimming took 6 bases from V and 4 from J, leaving 12 bases between them. The CDR3 spans 12 residues. Germline lookup yields CDR1 GTSNPN and CDR2 SVGIG (reference sequence). This CDR3 is CACARMSYGYTF. The CDR3 region has the DNA TGTGCCTGCGCGAGGATGTCCTATGGCTACACCTTC. Filled out from reference TRBV30 and TRBJ1-2, the complete variable domain reads SQTIHQWPATLVQPVGSPLSLECTVEGTSNPNLYWYRQAAGRGLQLLFYSVGIGQISSEVPQNLSASRPQDRQFILSSKKLLLSDSGFYLCACARMSYGYTFGSGTRLTVV.

This clone was observed a single time. The chain uses TRBV7-2 and TRBJ2-7, with no clear D. Germline CDR1 SGHTA, CDR2 FQGNSA. The CDR3 spans 15 residues. Trimming shortened V by 2 bases and J by 1 base, and 12 bases separated the two germline ends. Written as DNA, the CDR3 is TGTGCCAGCAGCTTAAGTGTCGCTGTATCCTACGAGCAGTACTTC. It encodes CASSLSVAVSYEQYF.

The V call is TRBV5-4, the J call TRBJ2-3; 10 bases are a match to TRBD2. Germline V gene data show CDR1 as SGHNT and CDR2 as YYREEE (reference sequence). The CDR3 is 16 amino acids. The trim removed 0 bases at V and 3 bases at J, leaving 4 bases unmatched. CDR3 in amino acids: CASSLDLAGETDTQYF. The CDR3 region has the DNA TGTGCCAGCAGCTTGGATCTAGCGGGAGAAACAGATACGCAGTATTTT.

The chain recombines TRBV10-3 with TRBJ1-5; D gene uncertain. Trimming removed 0 bases from V and 6 bases from J, with 12 bases in between. The germline V gene has CDR1 ENHRY and CDR2 SYGVKD. This CDR3 spans 15 amino acids. CDR3 sequence reads: CAISESGGRTQPQHF. In DNA, the CDR3 is TGTGCCATCAGTGAGTCAGGAGGGAGGACTCAGCCCCAGCATTTT.

As to this clone: Additional DNA sequences in this sample encode the identical CDR3. The J gene is TRBJ2-7, the V gene TRBV9; 10 bases are shared with TRBD1. The germline V gene has CDR1 SGDLS and CDR2 YYNGEE. The CDR3 loop spans 15 amino acids. The trim removed 0 bases at V and 4 bases at J, leaving 4 bases unmatched. In nucleotides, the CDR3 is TGTGCCAGCAGCGTAGGACAGGGGGCGCCTTACGAGCAGTACTTC. It translates to CASSVGQGAPYEQYF.

This clone appeared a single time. This chain links TRBV5-4 with TRBJ1-2; D unresolved. CDR1 and CDR2 from the germline V gene are SGHNT and YYREEE (reference sequence). The CDR3 loop spans 11 amino acids. Deletions cut 3 bases from V and 2 bases from J, with 2 bases between. CDR3 nucleotide sequence: TGTGCCAGCAGCTCAAACTATGGCTACACCTTC. Translated: CASSSNYGYTF.

This clone was picked up many times. The V and J genes are TRBV21-1 and TRBJ2-5. TRBV21-1 is marked as a pseudogene. The CDR3 spans 14 residues. CDR3 in DNA: TGTGCCAGCAGCAGGGCAGTGAGGAAAGAGACCCAGTACTTC. This encodes CASSRAVRKETQYF.

As for this clone: The junction and the germline gene differ at one end; a read error may be behind it. The chain uses TRBV7-7 and TRBJ2-1, with D possibly TRBD2 on 6 matching bases. The CDR3 consists of 16 residues. Germline assignment: CDR1 SSHAT and CDR2 FNYEAQ (reference sequence). The CDR3 sequence is CASSFSRGSSYNEQFF. CDR3 DNA sequence: TGTGCTAGCAGCTTCTCTCGGGGGAGCTCCTACAATGAGCAGTTCTTC.

J is TRBJ1-5 and V is TRBV28; the match to TRBD1 covers 9 bases. The V gene end was trimmed by 8 bases and the J gene end by 5 bases; junction bases not matched to a gene: 4. Germline assignment: CDR1 MDHEN and CDR2 SYDVKM. The CDR3 has 13 amino acids. The CDR3 sequence: CASGGTGHQPQHF. The CDR3 DNA reads TGTGCCAGCGGGGGGACAGGGCATCAGCCCCAGCATTTT. The complete variable domain, with remaining parts taken from reference TRBV28 and TRBJ1-5, reads DVKVTQSSRYLVKRTGEKVFLECVQDMDHENMFWYRQDPGLGLRLIYFSYDVKMKEKGDIPEGYSVSREKKERFSLILESASTNQTSMYLCASGGTGHQPQHFGDGTRLSIL.

With respect to this clone: Lacking the conserved final phenylalanine or tryptophan, this CDR3 likely reflects a read error. The limits of the CDR3 on the DNA are not certain, so only TCRdb's listed CDR3 is given. The gene calls are TRBV20-1 and TRBJ1-2; TRBD1, the table's D call, lacks a check against the DNA. Germline values: CDR1 DFQATT, CDR2 SNEGSKA (reference sequence). The CDR3 is 11 residues long, ends included. The CDR3 sequence is CSANHPGHPTA.

This sequence joins TRBV6-6 and TRBJ1-5; perhaps TRBD1 as D (6 bases). Germline V lookup: CDR1 MNHNY, CDR2 SVGAGI (reference sequence). Trimming shortened V by 4 bases and J by 6 bases, and 19 bases separated the two germline ends. The length of the CDR3 is 16 residues. The CDR3 bases are TGTGCCAGCAGTTCTCCTCCGGAGGGGGGCCTTCAGCCCCAGCATTTT. Translation: CASSSPPEGGLQPQHF.

The chain is built from TRBV4-1 and TRBJ2-1, with 7 bases lining up with TRBD2. The V and J ends lost 4 bases and 10 bases, in that order; junction bases with no gene match: 10. This CDR3 has 14 residues. The germline V gene encodes CDR1 MGHRA and CDR2 YSYEKL. For the CDR3, the DNA is TGCGCCAGCAGCCCCGGGCCGGAACTAGCGGAGCAGTTCTTC. Its translation is CASSPGPELAEQFF.

The rearrangement uses TRBV7-9 and TRBJ2-1, with D perhaps TRBD1 or TRBD2 (6 bases each). The germline gives CDR1 SEHNR, CDR2 FQNEAQ (reference sequence). V shed 7 bases and J shed 6 bases, with 22 bases lying between them. The CDR3 contains 16 residues. CDR3 nucleotides: TGTGCCAGCACCCCAGGGGTCGGGGGCTGGGGCAATGAGCAGTTCTTC. Protein sequence: CASTPGVGGWGNEQFF.

The chain uses TRBV11-3 and TRBJ2-5; 7 nucleotides match TRBD1. The length of the CDR3 is 15 residues. J gave up 0 bases and V 3 bases, and 4 bases lay outside the gene matches. Per germline, CDR1 SGHNT and CDR2 YENEEA. The CDR3 is CASSFGQADQETQYF. In nucleotides, the CDR3 is TGTGCCAGCAGCTTCGGACAGGCGGACCAAGAGACCCAGTACTTC.

The chain combines TRBV6-1 with TRBJ1-4; TRBD1 agrees at 7 bases. This CDR3 spans 14 amino acids. CDR1 and CDR2 from the germline V gene are MNHNS and SASEGT. With V trimmed by 6 bases and J by 5 bases, 6 bases remained unmatched. CDR3 DNA sequence: TGTGCCAGCAGACCAGGGACAGACAATGAAAAACTGTTTTTT. It translates to CASRPGTDNEKLFF.

The gene calls are TRBV25-1 and TRBJ2-7; 11 nucleotides match TRBD1. There are 15 residues in the CDR3. Germline CDR1 reads MGHDK; CDR2 reads SYGVNS. V was clipped by 6 bases and J by 2 bases; unmatched bases: 6. The DNA for the CDR3 is TGTGCCAGCAGATCGGACAGGGGGCGACCCTACGAGCAGTACTTC. It yields the protein CASRSDRGRPYEQYF.

The J gene is TRBJ2-1, the V gene TRBV5-1; D is possibly TRBD1 (6 bases). V dropped 4 bases and J dropped 2 bases, with 13 bases sitting between them. The length of the CDR3 is 15 residues. In germline, CDR1 is SGHRS, CDR2 YFSETQ. CDR3 sequence reads: CASSIPTGTYNEQFF. Written as DNA, the CDR3 is TGCGCCAGCAGCATTCCGACAGGAACCTACAATGAGCAGTTCTTC.

The chain carries TRBV6-6 and TRBJ1-1; possibly TRBD1 for D (5 bases). The CDR3 covers 13 residues. Trimming took off 3 bases at V and 14 bases at J, with 19 bases between the two ends. CDR1 is MNHNY and CDR2 is SVGAGI in the germline V gene (reference sequence). The CDR3 coding sequence is TGTGCCAGCAGTTATCTCGAGGACAAGGGAAGGTTCTTT. Encoded protein: CASSYLEDKGRFF.

A few counts support this clone. This chain's CDR3 is CASSLGQDTQYF. The CDR3 nucleotides read TGTGCCAGCAGCTTAGGGCAAGATACGCAGTATTTT. The chain recombines TRBV11-3 with TRBJ2-3; D gene ambiguous. The CDR3 contains 12 residues. CDR1 is SGHNT, CDR2 YENEEA, per germline. Trimming pared 1 base from V and 5 bases from J, leaving 4 bases between.